This T cell receptor beta chain was observed in a study of neurological immune-mediated disorders (dated by TCRdb to between 2018 and 2021). About the full investigation: Among the approximately 35 multiple sclerosis patients, relapsing-remitting MS was present in roughly 30 and secondary progressive MS was present in 3. Using UMI-based sequencing, the study compared peripheral blood TCR-beta repertoires from patients with HTLV-I-associated myelopathy (HAM/TSP), patients with multiple sclerosis, and healthy controls. Alongside PBMC samples, the set of approximately 100 TCR-beta libraries contained longitudinal samples, technical triplicates, and paired CD4+ and CD8+ T-cell subsets that had been sorted. Of the 68 subjects in the cohort, approximately 15 were HAM/TSP patients, around 34 were multiple sclerosis patients, and about 20 were healthy controls. What the work shows at the level of the full study, not this receptor alone: In a phylogenetic analysis, the repertoires of 18 out of 34 MS patients fell into a single cluster of related CDR3 sequences, pointing to a possible signature at the repertoire level. The MS cluster showed no association with clinical or MRI features, and the authors stated that larger cohorts are needed. The highest TCR clonal expansion was observed in HAM/TSP patients, whereas the lowest was observed in MS patients, even when compared with healthy controls. No identical CDR3 amino acid sequences were found to be shared among expanded clones across subjects, suggesting that TCR-beta repertoires were private in all groups.

This clonotype was counted at least ten times. Its recognized antigen is unknown. Base qualities were left out, and no much larger clone turns up one base away. For the unsorted PBMC libraries, 2 million PBMCs were stored in RNAlater at -80 degrees C until RNA extraction and were used to generate the libraries. The multiple sclerosis patients were enrolled in a US clinical protocol that evaluated disease progression with magnetic resonance imaging. Peripheral blood was subjected to Ficoll-Hypaque density gradient centrifugation to isolate PBMCs, which were then cryopreserved in liquid nitrogen. cDNA was synthesized by template-switch 5'RACE using a primer carrying a 10-nucleotide random unique molecular identifier by which each TCR transcript was tagged. Every sequencing run covered 15-18 subjects and yielded more than 160 million TCR-beta sequences. The RNeasy kit was used to extract total RNA. The KAPA Real-time Library Amplification kit was used to amplify TCR-beta VDJ regions with primers targeting the TCR constant region and the 5'RACE anchor. A first PCR added sample indexes and Illumina adaptors, after which a second PCR increased the library yield. The roughly 650 bp TCR product was size-selected on a 2% E-gel SizeSelection system after Ampure bead purification. Before pooling, library quality was assessed on a Bioanalyzer, concentration was determined with Qubit, and library quantification was performed with the Kapa Library Quantification kit. An Illumina HiSeq 2500 sequenced the libraries paired-end 2 x 150 bp. To increase sequence diversity, about 24-32% phiX was spiked into each library pool. In the authors' own workflow: The quality-filtered reads were processed with the UMI-based MiGEC pipeline, whose error correction step removed more than 90% of the raw TCR sequences. VDJ genes were aligned to IMGT germline references, and clonotypes were defined by unique CDR3 amino acid sequence plus V-J genes. VDJtools evaluated clonal expansion, Shannon diversity and CDR3 relatedness (CalcPairwiseDistances, ClusterSamples); CLCbio workbench built phylogenetic trees. Expanded clones were defined as having at least 8 unique UMIs, based on coefficient-of-variation modelling across technical triplicates. TCRdb passed the public sequencing reads through fastp at Q25 and MiXCR, retaining productive beta sequences. Each entry is one CDR3 protein sequence, shown with its most common DNA and genes. The V and J calls were not made by the authors but by TCRdb's processing. Counted in this sample were under 70,000 distinct CDR3 sequences; around 3.6% of them appeared once. 3.1% of the sample comes from the top ten.

This clonotype was obtained from a woman between 25 and 40 years old with multiple sclerosis. The sample was PBMCs.

Here the CDR3 is given as CSGGAYNEQFF. Here is the DNA: TGCAGTGGGGGGGCTTACAATGAGCAGTTCTTC. The chain is assembled from TRBV20-1 and TRBJ2-1; the D gene could be TRBD1 or TRBD2, each one agreeing over 6 bases. Trimming removed 7 bases from V and 4 bases from J, leaving 8 bases between the germline ends. Looking up the germline V gene (reference sequence) yields CDR1 DFQATT and CDR2 SNEGSKA. The CDR3 runs 11 amino acids, cysteine and phenylalanine included. CDR3 DNA is the only sequence kept; it has 33 bases, read in frame from the first base.